This T cell receptor beta chain was captured by sequencing in a study of PD-1 blockade in classical Hodgkin lymphoma. Study-wide results and caveats: Healthy donors reportedly exceeded newly diagnosed patients in baseline TCR diversity.

In every patient, relapse followed autologous stem cell transplantation, while exposure to brentuximab vedotin differed. On this clone: Its antigen is undetermined.

Clones were read by immunoSEQ multiplex PCR, and TCRdb kept only the in-frame ones, dropping some. The sample gives about 58,000 clones, around 89% of which show up once; 5% to 6% is in the top ten. Sequenced material: peripheral blood mononuclear cells (PBMCs), taken before the second cycle of nivolumab. This clonotype originated in a human donor with classical Hodgkin lymphoma.

The CDR3 coding sequence is TGTGCCAGCAGCTTAGAAGGGACAGCCCGGGGCTACACCTTC. This translates into CASSLEGTARGYTF. V usage is TRBV7-9 and J usage is TRBJ1-2; 7 bases match TRBD1. CDR3 length: 14 residues. The trim removed 1 base at V and 8 bases at J, leaving 7 bases unmatched. Germline values: CDR1 SEHNR, CDR2 FQNEAQ (reference sequence).